This is a list of T cell receptor beta chains from one sample in a study of T cell changes during pregnancy in multiple sclerosis. The assay was immunoSEQ multiplex PCR, and TCRdb's table has in-frame clones only and misses some. The table shows fewer than 80,000 clones, with around 94% occurring only once. The sequences come from CD4+ T cells from peripheral blood mononuclear cells, collected after pregnancy. These receptors were obtained from a female donor with multiple sclerosis, enrolled in a pregnancy study. Both conserved end residues are part of each CDR3. Each record gives: V gene, J gene, D gene, clone size, CDR3 DNA, CDR3 protein. The D gene is left open where the match is weak. Size values are once, few and many counts, or a class for expanded clones, and some rows have none.

TRBV19	TRBJ2-5	TRBD2	NA	TGTGCCAGTAGAGGACTAGCGACCCAAGAGACCCAGTACTTC	CASRGLATQETQYF
TRBV6-5	TRBJ2-7	NA	NA	TGTGCCAGCAGCCCAAGTCGGACACACCGCCTGGAGTACTTC	CASSPSRTHRLEYF
TRBV6-5	TRBJ2-7	TRBD2	once	TGTGCCAGCCAACCGGGAGGCCCCTCGTACGAGCAGTACTTC	CASQPGGPSYEQYF
TRBV9	TRBJ2-2	NA	NA	TGTGCCAGCAGCTTCAGACAGGCGAACACCGGGGAGCTGTTTTTT	CASSFRQANTGELFF
TRBV5-4	TRBJ2-7	NA	NA	TGTGCCAGCAGCTTCGAGGGGGGGCGCAGCTACGAGCAGTACTTC	CASSFEGGRSYEQYF
TRBV30	TRBJ1-1	NA	NA	TGTGCCTGGAGTGCTTGGCAGGGGACGGGAGCTTTCTTT	CAWSAWQGTGAFF
TRBV28	TRBJ2-7	TRBD1	NA	TGTGCCAGCAGGAATGGACAGGCGACCTACGAGCAGTACTTC	CASRNGQATYEQYF
TRBV6-5	TRBJ1-2	NA	NA	TGTGCCTCCTCAGGGTCCCAGGACTATGGCTACACCTTC	CASSGSQDYGYTF
TRBV6-5	TRBJ1-2	NA	NA	TGTGCCAGCAAAGGGGCCCAGGCATCTGGCTACACCTTC	CASKGAQASGYTF
TRBV19	TRBJ2-7	TRBD2	NA	TGTGCCAGTAAGGTAGCGGGAGTTCCCGAGCAGTACTTC	CASKVAGVPEQYF
TRBV5-1	TRBJ1-1	TRBD1	few	TGCGCCAGCAGCTCGGACAGGGGGCTAGGAGGAGCTTTCTTT	CASSSDRGLGGAFF
TRBV5-4	TRBJ2-3	TRBD2	NA	TGTGCCAGCCGGACTAGCCCCACAGATACGCAGTATTTT	CASRTSPTDTQYF
TRBV5-1	TRBJ1-1	NA	NA	TGCGCCAGCAGGGAGGAACGTTTCACTGAAGCTTTCTTT	CASREERFTEAFF
TRBV18	TRBJ1-5	TRBD1	NA	TGTGCCAGCTCCGCGGGACAGGGAGTTAGCAATCAGCCCCAGCATTTT	CASSAGQGVSNQPQHF
TRBV10-3	TRBJ2-7	TRBD2	NA	TGTGCCATCGGGGGACTAGCGGGAGCACCCACTGGGGAGCAGTACTTC	CAIGGLAGAPTGEQYF
TRBV2	TRBJ1-1	NA	NA	TGTGCCAGCAGGGAGATGAACACTGAAGCTTTCTTT	CASREMNTEAFF
TRBV27	TRBJ2-3	NA	NA	TGTGCCAGCAGTTTCAGGGGCACAGATACGCAGTATTTT	CASSFRGTDTQYF
TRBV29-1	TRBJ2-1	TRBD1	NA	TGCAGCGCCACCCGGACAGGGGGCCCCGATGAGCAGTTCTTC	CSATRTGGPDEQFF
TRBV15	TRBJ2-1	TRBD2	NA	TGTGCCACCAGCAGAGATCGGGGACTAGCGGGGGCGGATGAGCAGTTCTTC	CATSRDRGLAGADEQFF
TRBV5-4	TRBJ1-4	NA	NA	TGTGCCAGCAGCTTCACTGCCGGGGGAGCTAATGAAAAACTGTTTTTT	CASSFTAGGANEKLFF
TRBV28	TRBJ2-7	TRBD1	NA	TGTGCCAGCAGTTCGACAGGGGGTACCTACGAGCAGTACTTC	CASSSTGGTYEQYF
TRBV4-2	TRBJ2-1	TRBD2	NA	TGTGCCAGCAGCCAAGTCACTAGCGGGTCCTACAATGAGCAGTTCTTC	CASSQVTSGSYNEQFF
TRBV5-4	TRBJ1-1	NA	few	TGTGCCAGCAGCCCCGGGGGAGCGAACACTGAAGCTTTCTTT	CASSPGGANTEAFF
TRBV2	TRBJ1-5	NA	NA	TGTGCCAGCACGGAGGGGAGAGGCAATCAGCCCCAGCATTTT	CASTEGRGNQPQHF
TRBV7-9	TRBJ2-1	TRBD2	NA	TGTGCCAGCAGCTTAGATCGACTAGCGGCCCCCCTCTTC	CASSLDRLAAPLF
TRBV10-2	TRBJ1-5	NA	few	TGCGCCAGCAGTGCAGGCAATCAGCCCCAGCATTTT	CASSAGNQPQHF
TRBV2	TRBJ1-5	TRBD1	NA	TGTGCCAGCAGGCCCCTCGGACAGGGACGCAATCAGCCCCAGCATTTT	CASRPLGQGRNQPQHF
TRBV28	TRBJ1-5	NA	NA	TGTGCCAGCAGCATGCCCCCCCGGGGGGATCAGCCCCAGCATTTT	CASSMPPRGDQPQHF
TRBV14	TRBJ2-5	TRBD2	NA	TGTGCCAGCAGCCCGCGCAGCGGGAGTCAAGAGACCCAGTACTTC	CASSPRSGSQETQYF
TRBV29-1	TRBJ2-2	NA	NA	TGCAGCGCGGCTTTGTCGGGGGCCGGGGAGCTGTTTTTT	CSAALSGAGELFF
TRBV6-5	TRBJ2-5	TRBD2	NA	TGTGCCAGCAGTTACTCGGCGGGAGGGCCACAGACCCAGTACTTC	CASSYSAGGPQTQYF
TRBV7-2	TRBJ2-7	TRBD2	NA	TGTGCCAGCAGCTTACCTAGCGGAGCTCCTGTTACCTACGAGCAGTACTTC	CASSLPSGAPVTYEQYF
TRBV29-1	TRBJ1-2	NA	NA	TGCAGCGTTCGGACAGTTAACTATGGCTACACCTTC	CSVRTVNYGYTF
TRBV28	TRBJ1-5	NA	NA	TGTGCCAGCAGTTTAGGAGGGAAGGATATTTATAGCAATCAGCCCCAGCATTTT	CASSLGGKDIYSNQPQHF
TRBV7-9	TRBJ2-7	NA	NA	TGTGCCAGCAGCTTAAGAGGGGGCTACGAGCAGTACTTC	CASSLRGGYEQYF
TRBV7-2	TRBJ2-2	TRBD2	NA	TGTGCCAGCAGCATCGGACTAGCCGGGGAGCTGTTTTTT	CASSIGLAGELFF
TRBV19	TRBJ2-5	TRBD2	NA	TGTGCCAGTAGTACAACTAGCGGGAGCCGCCATGGGGAGACCCAGTACTTC	CASSTTSGSRHGETQYF
TRBV5-4	TRBJ2-1	TRBD2	NA	TGTGCCAGCAGCCTGCCTAGCGGCAAACCTCTATACAATGAGCAGTTCTTC	CASSLPSGKPLYNEQFF
TRBV5-6	TRBJ1-3	TRBD1	NA	TGTGCCAGCAGTCCGAGTGACAGGGTGAACACCATATATTTT	CASSPSDRVNTIYF
TRBV20-1	TRBJ2-5	NA	NA	TGCAGTCCTGACTCCCAGCCGACCCAGTACTTC	CSPDSQPTQYF
TRBV2	TRBJ2-3	TRBD2	NA	TGTGCCAGCAGCCGAGACACTAGCGGGAGTGGAGATACGCAGTATTTT	CASSRDTSGSGDTQYF
TRBV7-2	TRBJ1-5	NA	NA	TGTGCCAGCAGCTTCCAGGGGCCCCCTCGTCAGCCCCAGCATTTT	CASSFQGPPRQPQHF
TRBV2	TRBJ2-5	NA	NA	TGTGCCAGCAGTGCGACTGTGAAAGAGACCCAGTACTTC	CASSATVKETQYF
TRBV13	TRBJ1-2	NA	NA	TGTGCCAGCCAAGGGGGACGTTCGGGTGGCTACACCTTC	CASQGGRSGGYTF
TRBV19	TRBJ1-1	NA	NA	TGTGCCAGTAGTATTTGGGGGCACACTGAAGCTTTCTTT	CASSIWGHTEAFF
TRBV28	TRBJ2-1	TRBD2	NA	TGTGCCAGCATACGGACTAGCGGGAGCTATGAGCAGTTCTTC	CASIRTSGSYEQFF
TRBV2	TRBJ2-1	TRBD2	NA	TGTGCCAGCAGGACTAGCGGGAAAAATGAGCAGTTCTTC	CASRTSGKNEQFF
TRBV5-8	TRBJ1-1	NA	NA	TGTGCCAGCAGCACCCGGGGAGGGCCTAGAATGAACACTGAAGCTTTCTTT	CASSTRGGPRMNTEAFF